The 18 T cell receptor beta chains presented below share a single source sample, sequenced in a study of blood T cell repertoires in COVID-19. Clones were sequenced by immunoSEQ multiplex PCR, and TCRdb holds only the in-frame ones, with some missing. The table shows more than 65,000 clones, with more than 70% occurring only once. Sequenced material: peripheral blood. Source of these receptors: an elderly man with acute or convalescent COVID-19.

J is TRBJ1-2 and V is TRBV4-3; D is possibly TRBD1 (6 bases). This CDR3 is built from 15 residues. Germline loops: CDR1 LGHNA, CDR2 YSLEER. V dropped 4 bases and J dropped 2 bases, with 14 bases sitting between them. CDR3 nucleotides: TGCGCCAGCAGCCGAGACAACAGGGTGAACTATGGCTACACCTTC. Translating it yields CASSRDNRVNYGYTF.

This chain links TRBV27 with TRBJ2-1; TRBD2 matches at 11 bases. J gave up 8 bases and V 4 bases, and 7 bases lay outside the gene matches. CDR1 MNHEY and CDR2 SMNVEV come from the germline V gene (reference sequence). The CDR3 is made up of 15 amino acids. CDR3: CASSSGLAGLDEQFF. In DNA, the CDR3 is TGTGCCAGCAGTTCAGGACTAGCGGGCTTAGATGAGCAGTTCTTC.

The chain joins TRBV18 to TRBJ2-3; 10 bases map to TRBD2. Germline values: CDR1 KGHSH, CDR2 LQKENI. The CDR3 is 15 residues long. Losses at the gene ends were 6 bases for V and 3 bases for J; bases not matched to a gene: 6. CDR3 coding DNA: TGTGCCAGCTCCCCCAAAGCGGGGGGGACAGATACGCAGTATTTT. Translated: CASSPKAGGTDTQYF.

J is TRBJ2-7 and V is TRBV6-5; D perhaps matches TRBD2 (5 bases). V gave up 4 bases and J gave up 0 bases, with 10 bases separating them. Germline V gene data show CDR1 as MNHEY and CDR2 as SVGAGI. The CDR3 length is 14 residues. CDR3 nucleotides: TGTGCCAGCAGTTTTCGGGCGGGCTCCTACGAGCAGTACTTC. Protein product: CASSFRAGSYEQYF.

The CDR3 DNA sequence: TGTGCCAGCAGTGTAACTAGCGTGGCCTACGAGCAGTACTTC. Translating it yields CASSVTSVAYEQYF. The chain joins TRBV28 to TRBJ2-7; 7 nucleotides align to TRBD2. V lost 5 bases and J lost 2; bases outside the gene matches: 6. CDR1 and CDR2 (germline): MDHEN, SYDVKM. The CDR3 loop spans 14 amino acids.

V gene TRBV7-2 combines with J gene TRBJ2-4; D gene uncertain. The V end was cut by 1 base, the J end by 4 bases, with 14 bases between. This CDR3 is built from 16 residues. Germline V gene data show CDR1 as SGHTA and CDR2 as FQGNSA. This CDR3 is CASSLEPLETKNIQYF. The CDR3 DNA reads TGTGCCAGCAGCTTAGAACCCCTGGAGACGAAAAACATTCAGTACTTC.

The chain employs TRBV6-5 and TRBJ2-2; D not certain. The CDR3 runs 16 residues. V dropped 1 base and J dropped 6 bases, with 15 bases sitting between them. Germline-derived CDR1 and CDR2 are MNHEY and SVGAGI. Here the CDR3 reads CASSYLATGEAGELFF. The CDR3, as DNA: TGTGCCAGCAGTTACTTAGCAACTGGAGAGGCCGGGGAGCTGTTTTTT.

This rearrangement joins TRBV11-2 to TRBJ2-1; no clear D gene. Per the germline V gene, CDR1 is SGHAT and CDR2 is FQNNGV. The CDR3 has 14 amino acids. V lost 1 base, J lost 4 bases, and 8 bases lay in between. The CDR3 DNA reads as TGTGCCAGCAGCTTAGGTTTGACATACAATGAGCAGTTCTTC. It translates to CASSLGLTYNEQFF. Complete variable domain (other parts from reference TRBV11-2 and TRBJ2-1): EAGVAQSPRYKIIEKRQSVAFWCNPISGHATLYWYQQILGQGPKLLIQFQNNGVVDDSQLPKDRFSAERLKGVDSTLKIQPAKLEDSAVYLCASSLGLTYNEQFFGPGTRLTVL.

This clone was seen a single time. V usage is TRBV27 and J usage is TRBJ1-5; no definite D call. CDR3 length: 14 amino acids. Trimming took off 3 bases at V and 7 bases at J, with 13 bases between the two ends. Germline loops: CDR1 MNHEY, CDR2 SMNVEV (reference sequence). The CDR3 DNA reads TGTGCCAGCAGTTTCGACCCACGGAGCCAGCCCCAGCATTTT. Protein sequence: CASSFDPRSQPQHF.

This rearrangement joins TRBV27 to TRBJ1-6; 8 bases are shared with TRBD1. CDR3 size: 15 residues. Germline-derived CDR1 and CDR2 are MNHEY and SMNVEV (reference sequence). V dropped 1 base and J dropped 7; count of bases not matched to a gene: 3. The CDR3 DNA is TGTGCCAGCAGTTTATTGGGACAGGAAAATTCACCCCTCCACTTT. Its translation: CASSLLGQENSPLHF.

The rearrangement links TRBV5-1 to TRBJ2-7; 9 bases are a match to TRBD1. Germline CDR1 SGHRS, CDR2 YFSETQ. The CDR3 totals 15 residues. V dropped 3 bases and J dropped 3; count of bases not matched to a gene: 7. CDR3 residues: CASSSGTGRVYEQYF. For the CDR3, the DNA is TGCGCCAGCAGCTCCGGGACAGGGAGGGTCTACGAGCAGTACTTC.

Here the CDR3 DNA reads TGTGCCAGCAGCTTGGGGACTAGCGGGTTCCAGACCCAGTACTTC. This gives the protein CASSLGTSGFQTQYF. The V gene is TRBV7-2, the J gene TRBJ2-5; 12 nucleotides align to TRBD2. The CDR3 spans 15 residues. V lost 3 bases to trimming and J lost 6 bases; unmatched junction nucleotides: 5. Germline-derived CDR1 and CDR2 are SGHTA and FQGNSA.

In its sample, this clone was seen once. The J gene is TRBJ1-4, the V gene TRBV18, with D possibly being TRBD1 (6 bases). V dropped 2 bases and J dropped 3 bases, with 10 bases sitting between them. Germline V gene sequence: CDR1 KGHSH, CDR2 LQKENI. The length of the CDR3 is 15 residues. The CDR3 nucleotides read TGTGCCAGCTCACCAGCGGGGGCAGCTAATGAAAAACTGTTTTTT. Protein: CASSPAGAANEKLFF. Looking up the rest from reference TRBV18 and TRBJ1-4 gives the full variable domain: NAGVMQNPRHLVRRRGQEARLRCSPMKGHSHVYWYRQLPEEGLKFMVYLQKENIIDESGMPKERFSAEFPKEGPSILRIQQVVRGDSAAYFCASSPAGAANEKLFFGSGTQLSVL.

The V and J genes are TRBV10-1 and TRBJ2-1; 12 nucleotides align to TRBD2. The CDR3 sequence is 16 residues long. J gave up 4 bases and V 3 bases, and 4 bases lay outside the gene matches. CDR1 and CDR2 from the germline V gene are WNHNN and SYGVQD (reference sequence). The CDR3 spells CASSDIGTSGYNEQFF. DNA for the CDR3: TGCGCCAGCAGTGACATAGGGACTAGCGGGTACAATGAGCAGTTCTTC.

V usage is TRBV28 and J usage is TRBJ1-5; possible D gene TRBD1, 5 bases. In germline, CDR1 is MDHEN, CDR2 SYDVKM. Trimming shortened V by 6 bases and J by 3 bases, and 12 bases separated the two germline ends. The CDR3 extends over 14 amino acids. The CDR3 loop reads CASREGQHNQPQHF. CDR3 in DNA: TGTGCCAGCAGGGAGGGGCAGCACAATCAGCCCCAGCATTTT.

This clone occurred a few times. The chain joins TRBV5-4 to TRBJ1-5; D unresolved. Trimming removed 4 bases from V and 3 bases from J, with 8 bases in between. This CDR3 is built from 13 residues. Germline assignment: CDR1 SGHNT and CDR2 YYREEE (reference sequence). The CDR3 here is CASSMDYNQPQHF. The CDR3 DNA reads TGTGCCAGCAGCATGGACTACAATCAGCCCCAGCATTTT.

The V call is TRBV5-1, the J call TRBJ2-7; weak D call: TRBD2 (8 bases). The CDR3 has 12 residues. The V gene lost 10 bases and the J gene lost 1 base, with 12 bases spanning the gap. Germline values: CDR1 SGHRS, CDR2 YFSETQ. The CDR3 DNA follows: TGCGCCGCGGGGGGACAGTCCTACGAGCAGTACTTC. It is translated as CAAGGQSYEQYF.

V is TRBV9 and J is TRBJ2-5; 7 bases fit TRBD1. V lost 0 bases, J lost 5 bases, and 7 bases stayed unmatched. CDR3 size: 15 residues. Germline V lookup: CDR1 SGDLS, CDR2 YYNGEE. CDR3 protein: CASSVEQGSGETQYF. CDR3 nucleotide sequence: TGTGCCAGCAGCGTAGAACAGGGGTCGGGTGAGACCCAGTACTTC.